A single sample gave rise to the 16 T cell receptor beta chains below, sequenced in a study of T cell responses to AZD1222 COVID-19 vaccine. Sequencing used immunoSEQ multiplex PCR; TCRdb keeps in-frame clones, though not all of them. The sample includes under 20,000 clones, more than 70% of them seen just once. Here the sequenced sample was peripheral blood, taken 28 days after the second AZD1222 dose. The receptor set was obtained from an adult who received the AZD1222 COVID-19 vaccine.

This chain links TRBV21-1 with TRBJ2-1; no check of the table's D call, TRBD2, against the DNA was made. TRBV21-1 is tagged as a pseudogene. This CDR3 region has 19 residues. CDR3 nucleotides: TGTGCCAGCAGCAAAGTCGGGCTAGCGGGAGGGCCTAAGTACAATGAGCAGTTCTTC. Its translation: CASSKVGLAGGPKYNEQFF.

The CDR3 loop is CSAGQGQAGREKLFF. For the CDR3, the DNA is TGCAGCGCGGGACAGGGTCAGGCGGGGCGGGAAAAACTGTTTTTT. The V call is TRBV29-1, the J call TRBJ1-4; TRBD1 aligns across 9 bases. Unmatched junction bases numbered 14, after V lost 7 bases and J lost 8 bases. The germline V gene has CDR1 SQVTM and CDR2 ANQGSEA. This CDR3 is built from 15 residues.

The rearrangement joins TRBV27 to TRBJ2-6; perhaps TRBD2 as D (5 bases). This CDR3 spans 15 amino acids. Germline assignment: CDR1 MNHEY and CDR2 SMNVEV (reference sequence). Trimming cost V 6 bases and J 0 bases, with 9 bases left between them. The CDR3, as DNA: TGTGCCAGCAGGGCCGACTACTCTGGGGCCAACGTCCTGACTTTC. This sequence encodes CASRADYSGANVLTF.

J is TRBJ1-1 and V is TRBV5-4; possibly TRBD1 for D (6 bases). CDR1 SGHNT and CDR2 YYREEE come from the germline V gene (reference sequence). The CDR3 has 14 residues. Trimming took off 3 bases at V and 4 bases at J, with 13 bases between the two ends. The CDR3 DNA is TGTGCCAGCAGCTCTCAGGGGCCGTTCACTGAAGCTTTCTTT. Translated, it gives CASSSQGPFTEAFF.

The V call is TRBV7-6, the J call TRBJ1-2; D is perhaps TRBD1 (5 bases). Looked up from germline, CDR1 is SGHVS and CDR2 is FNYEAQ. The CDR3 is 13 amino acids. V was cut by 6 bases and J by 8 bases, with 16 bases left in between. The CDR3 sequence: CASSFLRGKGYTF. In nucleotides, the CDR3 is TGTGCCAGCAGTTTCCTTAGGGGAAAAGGCTACACCTTC.

This chain joins TRBV25-1 and TRBJ2-7; weak D call: TRBD2 (6 bases). The V end lost 4 bases, the J end lost 4 bases, and 11 bases lay between the germline ends. Per germline, CDR1 MGHDK and CDR2 SYGVNS. The CDR3 loop spans 13 amino acids. This CDR3 is CASSGRAYYEQYF. The CDR3, as DNA: TGTGCCAGCAGTGGGAGGGCCTATTACGAGCAGTACTTC.

V gene TRBV7-8 combines with J gene TRBJ2-7, with 7 nucleotides matching TRBD2. V lost 4 bases, J lost 0 bases, and 6 bases stayed unmatched. Germline CDR1 SGHVS, CDR2 FQNEAQ. The CDR3 has 15 amino acids. For the CDR3, the DNA is TGTGCCAGCAGCTCCCTAGCGGTTAGCTCCTACGAGCAGTACTTC. The encoded protein is CASSSLAVSSYEQYF.

The chain carries TRBV6-5 and TRBJ1-6, with unresolved D. This CDR3 contains 14 residues. Germline V gene data show CDR1 as MNHEY and CDR2 as SVGAGI. V was pared by 8 bases and J by 3 bases, with 11 bases between. CDR3 sequence: CASRREGYNSPLHF. The CDR3 DNA reads TGTGCCAGCCGACGGGAGGGCTATAATTCACCCCTCCACTTT.

J is TRBJ1-6 and V is TRBV19; TRBD1 agrees at 9 bases. This CDR3 is 14 amino acids long. V dropped 4 bases and J dropped 7; count of bases not matched to a gene: 2. CDR1 is LNHDA and CDR2 is SQIVND in the germline V gene (reference sequence). CDR3 nucleotide sequence: TGTGCCAGTAGTAAGGACAGGGGAAATTCACCCCTCCACTTT. Protein: CASSKDRGNSPLHF.

The CDR3 sequence is CASSQDRADGELFF. In DNA, the CDR3 is TGCGCCAGCAGCCAAGACCGGGCCGACGGGGAGCTGTTTTTT. The chain carries TRBV4-3 and TRBJ2-2, with D uncertain. Germline CDR1 LGHNA, CDR2 YSLEER. V lost 0 bases to trimming and J lost 7 bases, with 9 bases between them. The length of the CDR3 is 14 residues.

The chain carries TRBV7-8 and TRBJ1-6, with D possibly TRBD1 on 5 matching bases. CDR1 is SGHVS and CDR2 is FQNEAQ in the germline V gene. The length of the CDR3 is 13 residues. Between the trimmed V and J ends, which lost 4 bases and 11 bases, there was a span of 12 bases. CDR3 loop: CASSSQGIPPLHF. The CDR3 bases are TGTGCCAGCAGCTCGCAGGGTATTCCACCCCTCCACTTT.

The chain employs TRBV28 and TRBJ2-1; D perhaps matches TRBD2 (5 bases). CDR3 size: 13 residues. Per germline, CDR1 MDHEN and CDR2 SYDVKM. Trimming pared 5 bases from V and 0 bases from J, leaving 5 bases between. DNA of the CDR3: TGTGCCAGCAGTCGGGGCTCCTACAATGAGCAGTTCTTC. Translated, it gives CASSRGSYNEQFF.

This chain uses TRBV6-5 with TRBJ2-1; 12 nucleotides line up with TRBD2. V was pared by 0 bases and J by 6 bases, with 3 bases of the junction left unmatched. The CDR3 has 16 amino acids. In germline, CDR1 is MNHEY, CDR2 SVGAGI. CDR3 bases: TGTGCCAGCAGTTACTCCGGACTAGCGGGATCCAATGAGCAGTTCTTC. Its translation is CASSYSGLAGSNEQFF.

The chain links TRBV11-3 to TRBJ2-3, with 15 bases identical to TRBD2. The V gene end was trimmed by 3 bases and the J gene end by 6 bases; junction bases not matched to a gene: 10. The CDR3 runs 18 residues. Germline loops: CDR1 SGHNT, CDR2 YENEEA. The CDR3 reads CASSFDPGLAGGTDTQYF. As DNA, the CDR3 is TGTGCCAGCAGCTTCGACCCGGGACTAGCGGGAGGAACGGATACGCAGTATTTT.

The J gene is TRBJ2-1, the V gene TRBV7-2; D gene unclear. The CDR3 length is 15 residues. Germline loops: CDR1 SGHTA, CDR2 FQGNSA. V was clipped by 0 bases and J by 0 bases, with 6 bases between them. The CDR3 DNA reads as TGTGCCAGCAGCTTAGCGGTTAGCTCCTACAATGAGCAGTTCTTC. This sequence encodes CASSLAVSSYNEQFF.

By proportion, this clone is medium-sized. This rearrangement joins TRBV19 to TRBJ2-7; 10 nucleotides line up with TRBD2. This CDR3 is 14 amino acids long. V trimming: 5 bases; J trimming: 7 bases; junction bases outside the gene matches: 8. Germline values: CDR1 LNHDA, CDR2 SQIVND (reference sequence). CDR3 DNA: TGTGCCAGTAGTGTAGCGGGAGGTGCGGGTGAGCAGTACTTC. As protein: CASSVAGGAGEQYF.